The entry that follows covers one T cell receptor beta chain sequence. V shed 6 bases and J 3 bases; nucleotides not matched to a gene: 10. Germline lookup yields CDR1 MNHEY and CDR2 SVGAGI. The CDR3 contains 15 residues. The sample belongs to a study of blood T cell repertoires in COVID-19. Study information: Some COVID-19 samples were acute and others convalescent; all came from the United States, Italy and Spain.

In the original processing: It was from reference gene primer amplification that nucleated cell counts were estimated. Assay used: immunoSEQ multiplex PCR; TCRdb lists only in-frame clones, some missing. D and trimming were read from the DNA, whereas the V and J calls and clone size are those reported in that table. The sample includes 400,000 to 450,000 clones, approximately 89% seen only once; the top ten take roughly an eighth. J is TRBJ1-1 and V is TRBV6-5; TRBD1 matches 7 bases. This clonotype was obtained from a woman between 45 and 60 years old with COVID-19, enrolled during active disease. Sequencing was performed on peripheral blood. Written as DNA, the CDR3 is TGTGCCAGCAGAAAAGCACAGGGGTGGGACACTGAAGCTTTCTTT. Amino acid sequence: CASRKAQGWDTEAFF.